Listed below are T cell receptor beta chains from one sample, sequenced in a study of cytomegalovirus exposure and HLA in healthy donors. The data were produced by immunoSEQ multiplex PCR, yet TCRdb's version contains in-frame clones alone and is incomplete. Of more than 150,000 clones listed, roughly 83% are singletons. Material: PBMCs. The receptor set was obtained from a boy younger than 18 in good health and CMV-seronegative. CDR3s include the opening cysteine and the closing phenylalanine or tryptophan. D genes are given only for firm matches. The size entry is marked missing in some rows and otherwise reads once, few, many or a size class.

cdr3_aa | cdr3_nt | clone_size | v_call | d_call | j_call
CASTGEQGILTNEKLFF | TGTGCCAGCACCGGGGAGCAGGGGATTTTAACTAATGAAAAACTGTTTTTT | few | TRBV2 | NA | TRBJ1-4
CASSSRLKSINNEQFF | TGTGCCAGCAGCTCCAGACTAAAATCTATCAACAATGAGCAGTTCTTC | NA | TRBV7-9 | NA | TRBJ2-1
CSVEVYWGYTF | TGCAGCGTTGAGGTATACTGGGGCTACACCTTC | NA | TRBV29-1 | NA | TRBJ1-2
CASSARGIRNEKLFF | TGTGCCAGCAGCGCCAGAGGGATAAGGAATGAAAAACTGTTTTTT | NA | TRBV9 | NA | TRBJ1-4
CASSKTPGTGIEKLFF | TGTGCCAGCAGCAAGACCCCCGGGACAGGAATTGAAAAACTGTTTTTT | NA | TRBV6-6 | TRBD1 | TRBJ1-4
CAWSKNPPGNEQYF | TGTGCCTGGAGTAAAAACCCGCCGGGTAACGAGCAGTACTTC | NA | TRBV30 | NA | TRBJ2-7
CASSLGGADETQYF | TGCGCCAGCAGCTTGGGCGGGGCGGACGAGACCCAGTACTTC | few | TRBV5-1 | NA | TRBJ2-5
CASIPPGTRDEQYF | TGTGCCAGCATTCCCCCCGGGACTAGGGACGAGCAGTACTTC | NA | TRBV27 | TRBD2 | TRBJ2-7
CASSYRDHQGELFF | TGTGCCAGCAGCTACAGGGACCACCAGGGGGAGCTGTTTTTT | NA | TRBV28 | NA | TRBJ2-2
CASSQVIGQANYGYTF | TGCGCCAGCAGCCAAGTTATTGGGCAAGCTAACTATGGCTACACCTTC | NA | TRBV4-3 | NA | TRBJ1-2
CASSPRGSEGYTF | TGTGCCAGCAGTCCGAGGGGGAGTGAGGGCTACACCTTC | NA | TRBV27 | NA | TRBJ1-2
CASSSGQLFYEQYF | TGTGCCAGCAGCTCCGGACAACTTTTCTACGAGCAGTACTTC | NA | TRBV2 | NA | TRBJ2-7
CSRPRGTEAFF | TGCAGCCGACCCCGGGGCACTGAAGCTTTCTTT | NA | TRBV20-1 | NA | TRBJ1-1
CAWSVLLAGRGYQETQYF | TGTGCCTGGAGTGTACTACTAGCGGGGCGGGGATACCAAGAGACCCAGTACTTC | NA | TRBV30 | TRBD2 | TRBJ2-5
CASTLGAGGTDTQYF | TGTGCCAGCACCTTAGGGGCGGGGGGCACAGATACGCAGTATTTT | NA | TRBV28 | TRBD2 | TRBJ2-3
CASSLSSMGGYEQYF | TGTGCCAGCAGTTTATCGTCGATGGGGGGGTACGAGCAGTACTTC | NA | TRBV27 | TRBD2 | TRBJ2-7
CASHGTIQETQYF | TGTGCCAGCCACGGGACTATCCAAGAGACCCAGTACTTC | NA | TRBV2 | TRBD2 | TRBJ2-5
CASSLVRGWKDSKHEQYF | TGTGCCAGCAGCTTAGTGAGAGGGTGGAAGGATAGCAAGCACGAGCAGTACTTC | few | TRBV11-2 | NA | TRBJ2-7
CASSVRRENTGELFF | TGTGCCAGCAGTGTTCGAAGAGAAAACACCGGGGAGCTGTTTTTT | NA | TRBV2 | NA | TRBJ2-2
CASSLQRQNRGEQFF | TGTGCCAGCAGCTTACAACGGCAGAATCGGGGTGAGCAGTTCTTC | NA | TRBV7-2 | NA | TRBJ2-1
CASSPGSGGGTDTQYF | TGTGCCAGCAGCCCAGGTAGCGGGGGGGGCACAGATACGCAGTATTTT | NA | TRBV13 | TRBD2 | TRBJ2-3
CASSRTYNTGELFF | TGTGCCAGCAGCCGCACCTATAACACCGGGGAGCTGTTTTTT | NA | TRBV7-2 | NA | TRBJ2-2
CASSFGLAGDNEQFF | TGCGCCAGCAGCTTTGGGCTAGCGGGAGACAATGAGCAGTTCTTC | NA | TRBV5-1 | TRBD2 | TRBJ2-1
CASSPRGGVSTDTQYF | TGTGCCAGCAGCCCACGCGGCGGCGTCAGCACAGATACGCAGTATTTT | few | TRBV9 | NA | TRBJ2-3
CASSVATGGATGELFF | TGTGCCAGCAGCGTAGCGACAGGGGGCGCAACCGGGGAGCTGTTTTTT | NA | TRBV9 | TRBD1 | TRBJ2-2
CASRVTGPEREQFF | TGTGCCAGCAGGGTGACAGGTCCAGAGAGGGAGCAGTTCTTC | NA | TRBV7-9 | NA | TRBJ2-1
CASSPLHRPSPEAFF | TGCGCCAGCAGTCCCTTACACAGGCCAAGCCCTGAAGCTTTCTTT | NA | TRBV23-1 | NA | TRBJ1-1
CASHSIMGLAGWTDTQYF | TGTGCCAGCCACTCTATAATGGGCCTAGCTGGGTGGACAGATACGCAGTATTTT | few | TRBV5-6 | NA | TRBJ2-3
CASSLGAGVNEAFF | TGTGCCAGCAGTTTGGGGGCAGGGGTCAATGAAGCTTTCTTT | NA | TRBV11-2 | NA | TRBJ1-1